This entry lists 2 T cell receptor beta chains sequenced from one sample in a study of cytomegalovirus exposure and HLA in healthy donors (dated by TCRdb to 2016 to 2017). The library relied on the immunoSEQ multiplex PCR assay. For the multiplex PCR, a mixture combining 60 forward primers for TCR Vbeta segments and 13 reverse primers for TCR Jbeta segments was used. Imported from immuneACCESS, the table was reduced by TCRdb to in-frame sequences with V and J called. These copies leave out some clones; in studies compared against another copy, an unresolved V gene accounts for under half, and the cause of the remainder is not known. The table for this sample lists some 71,000 clones; roughly 76% of them were counted only once. The ten largest account for 3% to 4% of the sample. The sample consisted of PBMCs. The receptors originated from a man younger than 35 in good health and CMV-seronegative.

This chain uses TRBV7-6 with TRBJ1-2; D might be TRBD1 (5 bases). The V and J ends lost 4 bases and 6 bases respectively, with 15 bases between them. Germline V gene lookup returns CDR1 SGHVS and CDR2 FNYEAQ. The CDR3 is 14 residues long. CDR3 nucleotide sequence: TGTGCCAGCAGCTCCGGGGGGGGTAGACATGGCTACACCTTC. Protein: CASSSGGGRHGYTF.

V gene TRBV11-1 combines with J gene TRBJ2-1, with 13 nucleotides matching TRBD2. V gave up 4 bases and J gave up 9 bases; unmatched junction bases: 12. This CDR3 is built from 17 residues. Germline-derived CDR1 and CDR2 are SGHAT and FQDESV (reference sequence). DNA for the CDR3: TGTGCCAGCAGCTACTCCGGGACTAGCGGGGCCGGGGGTGAGCAGTTCTTC. Translated: CASSYSGTSGAGGEQFF.